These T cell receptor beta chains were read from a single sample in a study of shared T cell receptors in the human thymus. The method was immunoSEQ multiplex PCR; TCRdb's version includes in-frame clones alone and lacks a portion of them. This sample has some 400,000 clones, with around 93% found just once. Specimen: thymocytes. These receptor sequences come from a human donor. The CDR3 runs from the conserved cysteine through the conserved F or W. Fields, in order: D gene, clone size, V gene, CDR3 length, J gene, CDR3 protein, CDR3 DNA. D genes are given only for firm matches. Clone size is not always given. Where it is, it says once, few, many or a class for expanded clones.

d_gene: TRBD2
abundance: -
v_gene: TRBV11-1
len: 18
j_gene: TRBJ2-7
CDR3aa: CASSHGGLAGRYSYEQYF
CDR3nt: TGTGCCAGCAGCCATGGAGGACTAGCGGGACGCTATTCCTACGAGCAGTACTTC

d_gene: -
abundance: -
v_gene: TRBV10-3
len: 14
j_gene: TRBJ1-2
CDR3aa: CAIRSGRELYGYTF
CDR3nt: TGTGCCATCAGATCGGGACGCGAACTATATGGCTACACCTTC

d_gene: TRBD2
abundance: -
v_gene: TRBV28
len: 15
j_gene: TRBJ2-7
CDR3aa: CASSLSPGRVYEQYF
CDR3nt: TGTGCCAGCAGTTTATCCCCCGGGAGGGTCTACGAGCAGTACTTC

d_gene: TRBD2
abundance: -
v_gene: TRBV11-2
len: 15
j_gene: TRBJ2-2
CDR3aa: CASSLGTSGAGELFF
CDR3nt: TGTGCCAGCAGCCTGGGGACTAGCGGGGCCGGGGAGCTGTTTTTT

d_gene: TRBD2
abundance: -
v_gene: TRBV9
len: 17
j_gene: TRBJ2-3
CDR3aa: CASSADDPGREGDTQYF
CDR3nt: TGTGCCAGCAGCGCCGACGACCCGGGTAGGGAGGGAGATACGCAGTATTTT

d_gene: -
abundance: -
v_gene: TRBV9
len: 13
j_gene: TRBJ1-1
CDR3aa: CAAGPVRSTEAFF
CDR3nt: TGTGCCGCCGGCCCAGTTAGGAGCACTGAAGCTTTCTTT

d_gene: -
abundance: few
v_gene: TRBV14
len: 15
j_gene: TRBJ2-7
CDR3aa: CASSFWDSPQGEQYF
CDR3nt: TGTGCCAGCAGCTTTTGGGACTCCCCCCAGGGCGAGCAGTACTTC

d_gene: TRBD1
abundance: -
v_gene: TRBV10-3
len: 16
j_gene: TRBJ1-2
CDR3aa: CAISDSLGQGARGYTF
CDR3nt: TGTGCCATCAGTGATTCATTGGGACAGGGGGCGCGGGGCTACACCTTC

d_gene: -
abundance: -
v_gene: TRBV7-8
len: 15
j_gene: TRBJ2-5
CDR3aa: CASSLEAGGLETQYF
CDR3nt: TGTGCCAGCAGCTTAGAAGCGGGTGGGCTGGAGACCCAGTACTTC

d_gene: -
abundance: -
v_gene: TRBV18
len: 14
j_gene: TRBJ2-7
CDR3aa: CASSGQGVTYEQYF
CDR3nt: TGTGCCAGCTCAGGGCAGGGTGTCACCTACGAGCAGTACTTC

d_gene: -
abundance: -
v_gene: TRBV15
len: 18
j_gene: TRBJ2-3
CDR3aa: CATSRDPPQRIRTDTQYF
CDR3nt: TGTGCCACCAGCAGAGATCCCCCCCAGCGGATTCGCACAGATACGCAGTATTTT

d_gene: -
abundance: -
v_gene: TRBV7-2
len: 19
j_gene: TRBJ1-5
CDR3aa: CASSSGVGTSDYSNQPQHF
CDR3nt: TGTGCCAGCAGCTCAGGGGTGGGCACCTCCGATTATAGCAATCAGCCCCAGCATTTT

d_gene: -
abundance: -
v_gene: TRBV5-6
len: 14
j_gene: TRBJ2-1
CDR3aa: CASSLAKGANEQFF
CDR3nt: TGTGCCAGCAGCTTGGCAAAGGGTGCTAATGAGCAGTTCTTC

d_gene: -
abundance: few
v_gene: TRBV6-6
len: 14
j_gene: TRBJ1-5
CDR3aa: CASSSYSSNQPQHF
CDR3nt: TGTGCCAGCAGTTCCTACAGTAGCAATCAGCCCCAGCATTTT

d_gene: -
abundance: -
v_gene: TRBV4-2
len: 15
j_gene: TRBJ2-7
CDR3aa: CASSQENRVLTEQYF
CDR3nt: TGTGCCAGCAGCCAAGAGAACAGGGTGTTGACCGAGCAGTACTTC

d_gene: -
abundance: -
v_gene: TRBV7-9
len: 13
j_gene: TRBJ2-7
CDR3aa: CASSSGLAHEQYF
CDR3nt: TGTGCCAGCAGCTCGGGTCTTGCCCACGAGCAGTACTTC

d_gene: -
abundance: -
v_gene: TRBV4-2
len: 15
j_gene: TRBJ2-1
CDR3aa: CASSQGAGNGNEQFF
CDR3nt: TGTGCCAGCAGCCAAGGGGCAGGGAATGGCAATGAGCAGTTCTTC

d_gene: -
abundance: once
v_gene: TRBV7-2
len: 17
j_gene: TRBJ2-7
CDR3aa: CASSLVGKTPRSHEQYF
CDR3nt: TGTGCCAGCAGCTTAGTGGGAAAGACCCCTAGATCCCACGAGCAGTACTTC

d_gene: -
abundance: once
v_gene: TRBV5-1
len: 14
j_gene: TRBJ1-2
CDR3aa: CASSLPRGNYGYTF
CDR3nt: TGCGCCAGCAGCTTGCCCAGGGGTAACTATGGCTACACCTTC

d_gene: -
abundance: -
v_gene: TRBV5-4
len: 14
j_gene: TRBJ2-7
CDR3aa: CASTHSDSLGEQYF
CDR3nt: TGTGCCAGCACCCACTCAGATAGTCTTGGCGAGCAGTACTTC

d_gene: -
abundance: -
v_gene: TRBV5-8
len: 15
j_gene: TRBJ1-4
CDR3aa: CASSLPAGGNEKLFF
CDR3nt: TGTGCCAGCAGCTTACCGGCAGGTGGGAATGAAAAACTGTTTTTT

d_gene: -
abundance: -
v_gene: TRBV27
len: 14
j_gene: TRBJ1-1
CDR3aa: CASSLLGLSTEAFF
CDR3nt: TGTGCCAGCAGTTTATTAGGGTTGAGCACTGAAGCTTTCTTT

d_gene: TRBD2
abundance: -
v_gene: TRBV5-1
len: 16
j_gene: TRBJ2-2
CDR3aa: CASSQLAGAETGELFF
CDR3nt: TGCGCCAGCAGCCAACTAGCGGGAGCGGAAACCGGGGAGCTGTTTTTT

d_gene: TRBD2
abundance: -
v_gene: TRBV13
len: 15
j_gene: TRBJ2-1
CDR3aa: CASSPSGSSYNEQFF
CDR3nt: TGTGCCAGCAGCCCCAGCGGGAGCTCCTACAATGAGCAGTTCTTC

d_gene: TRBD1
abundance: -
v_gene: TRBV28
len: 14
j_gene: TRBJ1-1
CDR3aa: CASSIGTGWTEAFF
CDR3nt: TGTGCCAGCAGTATTGGGACAGGCTGGACTGAAGCTTTCTTT

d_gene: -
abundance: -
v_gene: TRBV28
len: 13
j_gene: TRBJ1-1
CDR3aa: CASSFVTNTEAFF
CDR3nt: TGTGCCAGCAGTTTTGTGACGAACACTGAAGCTTTCTTT

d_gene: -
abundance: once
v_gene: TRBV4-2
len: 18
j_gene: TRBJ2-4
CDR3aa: CASSQIPSARIAKNIQYF
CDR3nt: TGTGCCAGCAGCCAAATCCCTTCTGCCCGAATAGCCAAAAACATTCAGTACTTC

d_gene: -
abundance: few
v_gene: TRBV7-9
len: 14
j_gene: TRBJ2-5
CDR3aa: CASSLLPHPKTQYF
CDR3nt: TGTGCCAGCAGCTTATTGCCTCACCCGAAGACCCAGTACTTC

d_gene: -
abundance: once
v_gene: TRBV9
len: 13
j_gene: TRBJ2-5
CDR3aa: CASSAGATETQYF
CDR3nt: TGTGCCAGCAGCGCGGGGGCTACAGAGACCCAGTACTTC

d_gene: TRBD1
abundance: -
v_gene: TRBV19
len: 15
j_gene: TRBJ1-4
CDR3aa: CASSMGLGQGEKLFF
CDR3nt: TGTGCCAGTAGTATGGGGCTGGGACAGGGGGAAAAACTGTTTTTT

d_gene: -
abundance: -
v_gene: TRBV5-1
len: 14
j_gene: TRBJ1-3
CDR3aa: CASSYSGLGNTIYF
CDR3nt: TGCGCCAGCAGCTATTCAGGATTGGGAAACACCATATATTTT

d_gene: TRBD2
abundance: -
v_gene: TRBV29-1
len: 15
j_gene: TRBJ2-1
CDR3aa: CSVASRLALYNEQFF
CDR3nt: TGCAGCGTTGCATCCCGACTAGCGCTCTACAATGAGCAGTTCTTC

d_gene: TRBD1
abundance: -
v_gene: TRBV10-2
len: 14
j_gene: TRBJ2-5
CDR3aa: CASSEKDRDRAQYF
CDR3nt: TGCGCCAGCAGTGAGAAGGACAGGGACCGGGCCCAGTACTTC

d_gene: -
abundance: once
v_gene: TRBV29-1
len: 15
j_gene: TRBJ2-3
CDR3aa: CSVQRVGTLTDTQYF
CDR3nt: TGCAGCGTCCAGAGGGTGGGGACTTTAACAGATACGCAGTATTTT

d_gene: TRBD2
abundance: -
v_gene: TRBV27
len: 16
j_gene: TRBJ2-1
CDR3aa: CASSPRTSWIYNEQFF
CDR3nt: TGTGCCAGCAGTCCACGGACTAGCTGGATCTACAATGAGCAGTTCTTC

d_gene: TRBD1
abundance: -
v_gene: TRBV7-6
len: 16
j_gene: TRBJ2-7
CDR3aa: CASSLRYRTGTYEQYF
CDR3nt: TGTGCCAGCAGCTTAAGGTACCGGACAGGTACCTACGAGCAGTACTTC

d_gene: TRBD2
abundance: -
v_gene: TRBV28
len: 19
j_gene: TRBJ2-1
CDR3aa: CASSSNTLAGGPRYNEQFF
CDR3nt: TGTGCCAGCAGTTCCAACACCCTAGCGGGAGGGCCTCGGTACAATGAGCAGTTCTTC

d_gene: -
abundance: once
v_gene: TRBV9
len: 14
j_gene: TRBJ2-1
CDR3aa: CASSVAREYNEQFF
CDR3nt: TGTGCCAGCAGCGTAGCCAGGGAATACAATGAGCAGTTCTTC

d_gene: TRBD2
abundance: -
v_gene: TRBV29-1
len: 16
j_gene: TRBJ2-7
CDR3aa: CSVVVGGRIYSYEQYF
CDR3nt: TGCAGCGTTGTTGTTGGCGGGAGGATTTACTCCTACGAGCAGTACTTC

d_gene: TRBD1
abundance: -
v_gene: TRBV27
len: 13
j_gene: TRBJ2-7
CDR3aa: CASSSETGFEQYF
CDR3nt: TGTGCCAGCAGTTCCGAGACAGGGTTCGAGCAGTACTTC

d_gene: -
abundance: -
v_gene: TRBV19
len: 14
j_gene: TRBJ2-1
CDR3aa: CASRSGRSYNEQFF
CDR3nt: TGTGCCAGTAGGTCGGGCCGATCATACAATGAGCAGTTCTTC

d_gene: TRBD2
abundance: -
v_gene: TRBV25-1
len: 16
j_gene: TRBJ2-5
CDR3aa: CASSEASGRFTETQYF
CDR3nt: TGTGCCAGCAGTGAGGCTAGCGGGAGGTTTACGGAGACCCAGTACTTC

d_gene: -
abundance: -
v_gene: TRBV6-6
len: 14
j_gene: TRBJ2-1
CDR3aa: CASSPSDGYNEQFF
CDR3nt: TGTGCCAGCAGTCCATCGGACGGCTACAATGAGCAGTTCTTC

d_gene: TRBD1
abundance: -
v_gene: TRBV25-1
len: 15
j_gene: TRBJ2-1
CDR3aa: CASSAGTGLGNEQFF
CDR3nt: TGTGCCAGCAGTGCAGGGACAGGGTTAGGGAATGAGCAGTTCTTC

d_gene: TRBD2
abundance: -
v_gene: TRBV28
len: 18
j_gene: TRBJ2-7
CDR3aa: CASSLLGVVAGGPHEQYF
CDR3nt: TGTGCCAGCAGTTTATTGGGGGTGGTAGCGGGAGGACCCCACGAGCAGTACTTC

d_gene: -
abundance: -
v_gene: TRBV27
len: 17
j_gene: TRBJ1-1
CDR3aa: CASSLSGRAGMNTEAFF
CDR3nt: TGTGCCAGCAGTTTATCAGGTCGGGCGGGGATGAACACTGAAGCTTTCTTT

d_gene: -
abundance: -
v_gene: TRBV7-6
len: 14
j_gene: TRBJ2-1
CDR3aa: CASSFPPRDDEQFF
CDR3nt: TGTGCCAGCAGCTTCCCTCCTAGGGACGATGAGCAGTTCTTC

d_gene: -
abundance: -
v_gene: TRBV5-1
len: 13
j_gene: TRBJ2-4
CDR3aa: CASSTWDGNIQYF
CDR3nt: TGCGCCAGCAGCACCTGGGACGGAAACATTCAGTACTTC

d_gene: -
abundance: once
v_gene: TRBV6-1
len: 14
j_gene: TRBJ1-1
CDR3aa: CASKTGQLNTEAFF
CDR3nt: TGTGCCAGCAAGACTGGACAGTTGAACACTGAAGCTTTCTTT

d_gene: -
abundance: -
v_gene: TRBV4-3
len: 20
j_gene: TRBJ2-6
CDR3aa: CASSQEAKSSSSSGANVLTF
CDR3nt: TGCGCCAGCAGCCAAGAGGCGAAAAGTTCAAGCTCGTCCGGGGCCAACGTCCTGACTTTC

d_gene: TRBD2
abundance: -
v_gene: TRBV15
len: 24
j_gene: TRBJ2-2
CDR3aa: CATSRGLLSVPGLAGGRNTGELFF
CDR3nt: TGTGCCACCAGCAGAGGACTCCTTTCAGTACCCGGACTAGCGGGAGGGAGGAACACCGGGGAGCTGTTTTTT

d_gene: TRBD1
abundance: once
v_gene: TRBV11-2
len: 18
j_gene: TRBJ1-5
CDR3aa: CASSPLRGHSGLNQPQHF
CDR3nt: TGTGCCAGCAGCCCCCTCAGGGGGCACTCAGGGCTCAATCAGCCCCAGCATTTT

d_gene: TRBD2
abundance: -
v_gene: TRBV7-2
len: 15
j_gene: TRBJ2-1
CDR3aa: CASSLLAGGDNEQFF
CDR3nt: TGTGCCAGCAGCTTACTAGCGGGTGGGGACAATGAGCAGTTCTTC